The subject of this entry is one T cell receptor beta chain. Its antigen is not identified. This specimen belongs to a study of post-analysis software for immune sequencing data. Turning to the study itself: In terms of disease course, relapsing-remitting, secondary progressive and progressive-relapsing multiple sclerosis were included.

Carried by the TCR beta cDNA libraries were unique molecular identifiers. TCRdb ran MiXCR on the PCR reads and lists one entry per CDR3 protein. The data show about 570,000 distinct CDR3 sequences, roughly 34% seen once. Germline V gives CDR1 PRHDT, CDR2 FYEKMQ (reference sequence). The CDR3 consists of 15 residues. The junction had 4 bases not matched to a gene; V was cut back by 1 base and J by 1 base. Findings and caveats of the study: Patients with multiple sclerosis recorded significantly lower normalized Chao1 diversity than controls, the study found. Included in a set of roughly 5 TRBV segments more frequent in patients than controls were TRBV5-6, TRBV5-1 and TRBV20-1.

The sequence was collected from a girl under 18 with multiple sclerosis. Material: blood. The chain joins TRBV13 to TRBJ2-7; TRBD1 agrees at 7 bases. CDR3 residues: CASSLAPGGSYEQYF. The CDR3, as DNA: TGTGCCAGCAGCTTAGCCCCAGGGGGATCCTACGAGCAGTACTTC.